This T cell receptor beta chain was recovered during a study of a mutant IDH1 vaccine in newly diagnosed glioma (dated by TCRdb to the early 2020s). Study-level background: Of the 25 to 40 treated patients, approximately 62% were male and around 40% were female, and the mean age was approximately 39 years. Prior to enrollment, standard therapy consisting of radiotherapy alone, temozolomide alone, or radiochemotherapy with temozolomide had been administered to patients, with the combination being received by most patients. Longitudinal TCRB deep sequencing was done for 25 treated patients, wherever samples were available for exploratory analyses. Peripheral blood samples were drawn at six visits, namely V03 (baseline), V05, V07, V10, V12 and V13.

The library came from the immunoSEQ multiplex PCR assay. Rearranged TCR beta chain sequences were amplified with the hsTCRB Kit following the manufacturer's protocol. An Illumina MiSeq was used to sequence the TCRB libraries. Per the original workflow: The proprietary platform of the kit vendor was used for demultiplexing, trimming and gene mapping. TCRdb stores this immuneACCESS table with in-frame sequences only. Part of the clones is absent; in the studies checked, under half of the shortfall reflects unresolved V genes, and no reason is known for the rest. The V and J calls and clone size come from that table; D and trimming were worked out from the DNA. The sample records about 34,000 clones, 65% to 80% of which are singletons. The ten biggest clones cover 9% of the sample. The sample's time point label is to be understood as: baseline, week 1 (first vaccination visit). The treatment or condition label of this sample denotes: pre-vaccination baseline after standard-of-care therapy. The donors had newly diagnosed IDH1-mutant astrocytomas of WHO grade 3 or 4 that showed loss of nuclear ATRX. The samples were drawn from NOA16, a multicentre, single-arm, open-label phase I trial in Germany that tested a mutant IDH1 peptide vaccine in humans for the first time. For immunogenicity testing, the blood drawn at visit V03 was used as the baseline sample. Genomic DNA for TCRB sequencing was extracted from EDTA blood using the DNeasy Blood and Tissue Kit.

The CDR3 has 15 amino acids, counting the end cysteine and phenylalanine. The kept DNA is CDR3 alone, 45 bases in frame from the first base. Deletion took 7 bases off V and 0 bases off J, with a span of 15 bases between the germline ends. CDR1 SGHRS and CDR2 YFSETQ were looked up in the germline V gene. Regarding this clone: Its antigen is unknown. Base qualities are not provided; no much larger clone lies one nucleotide away.

Results the study describes overall, beyond this receptor: It was noted by the authors that analyses of patient blood samples could not be reproduced owing to sample limitations. Changes in the top peripheral T cell clonotypes picked up by TCRB sequencing did not appear to be linked to pseudoprogression. PBMC samples for TCRB deep sequencing were selected based on availability. Vaccine-induced immune responses across multiple MHC alleles were detected in around 92% of patients.

The sequence derives from a man aged 45-65 years with glioma. Some clones in this sample may be carry-over from other donors' samples. Sequenced material: peripheral blood mononuclear cells (PBMCs), taken from a glioma patient treated with radiotherapy, temozolomide or both. Recombination linked TRBV5-1 to TRBJ2-3, with TRBD2 tentatively as D gene (6 bases match). DNA sequence: TGCGCCAGCGGGGGGAGCGGGCTGAGCACAGATACGCAGTATTTT. Its protein product is CASGGSGLSTDTQYF.